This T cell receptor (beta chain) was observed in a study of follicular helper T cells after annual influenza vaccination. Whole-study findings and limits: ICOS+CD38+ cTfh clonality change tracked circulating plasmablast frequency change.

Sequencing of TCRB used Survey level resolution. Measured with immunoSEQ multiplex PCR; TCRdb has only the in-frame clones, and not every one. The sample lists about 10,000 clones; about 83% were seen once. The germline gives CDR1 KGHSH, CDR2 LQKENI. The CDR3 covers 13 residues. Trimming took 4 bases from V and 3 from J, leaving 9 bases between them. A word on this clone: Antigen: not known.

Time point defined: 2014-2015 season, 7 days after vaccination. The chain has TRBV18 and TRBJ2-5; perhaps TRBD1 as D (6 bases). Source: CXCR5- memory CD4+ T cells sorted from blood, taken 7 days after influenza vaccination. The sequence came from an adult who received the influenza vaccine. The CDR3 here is CASSRTVKETQYF. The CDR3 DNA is TGTGCCAGCTCACGGACAGTTAAAGAGACCCAGTACTTC.